The 11 T cell receptor beta chains given below trace back to one sample, sequenced in a study of T cells in Graves' hyperthyroidism and ophthalmopathy. Amplification of TCR beta CDR3 regions used RNA as the template. Carried out on the TCR CDR3, a first-round RT-PCR used the HTBI primer set. TCRdb reprocessed the multiplex PCR reads with MiXCR, giving one entry per CDR3 protein. The sample holds under 350,000 distinct CDR3 sequences; roughly 18% are singletons and the top ten take under 55%. Material: blood. Receptors were obtained from a woman in her forties or fifties with Graves' hyperthyroidism.

This clonotype was counted many times. The rearrangement uses TRBV5-1 and TRBJ2-1; a possible D gene is TRBD1 (6 bases). Trimming removed 6 bases from V and 5 bases from J, with 18 bases in between. This CDR3 contains 15 residues. Germline assignment: CDR1 SGHRS and CDR2 YFSETQ. The CDR3 DNA reads as TGCGCCAGCACAAACCGGGAACAGGGTGACAATGAGCAGTTCTTC. Its translation is CASTNREQGDNEQFF.

This clonotype turned up a few times. V and J are TRBV7-9 and TRBJ2-7, with D perhaps TRBD2 (6 bases). Deletions cut 0 bases from V and 3 bases from J, with 12 bases between. Germline lookup yields CDR1 SEHNR and CDR2 FQNEAQ (reference sequence). The CDR3 contains 15 residues. CDR3 sequence: CASSLAGGAGYEQYF. The CDR3 DNA follows: TGTGCCAGCAGCTTAGCGGGGGGTGCGGGCTACGAGCAGTACTTC.

This clonotype has ten or more counts. The chain is built from TRBV12-3 or TRBV12-4 and TRBJ2-1; TRBD1 matches at 7 bases. Trimming at V came to 4 bases and at J to 0 bases, leaving 6 bases not matched to a gene. The length of the CDR3 is 16 residues. The CDR3: CASSSNRGSSYNEQFF. For the CDR3, the DNA is TGTGCCAGCAGTTCCAACAGGGGATCCTCCTACAATGAGCAGTTCTTC.

This clonotype was detected a few times. The genes are TRBV6-2 or TRBV6-3 and TRBJ1-2, with 12 nucleotides matching TRBD1. Germline loops: CDR1 MNHEY, CDR2 SVGEGT. With V trimmed by 6 bases and J by 7 bases, 9 bases remained unmatched. The CDR3 runs 15 residues. The CDR3 coding sequence is TGTGCCAGCAGGCCGGGACAGGGGGCCCGGCGTGGCTACACCTTC. Residues: CASRPGQGARRGYTF.

This clonotype was counted only a few times. This sequence joins TRBV4-1 and TRBJ1-5; D gene unclear. Germline CDR1 is MGHRA and CDR2 is YSYEKL. This CDR3 comprises 17 residues. Trimming left V 0 bases short and J 1 base short, with 13 bases between. As DNA, the CDR3 is TGCGCCAGCAGCCAAGATCTTCCGGGAGGAAGCAATCAGCCCCAGCATTTT. Protein: CASSQDLPGGSNQPQHF.

This clonotype has just a few counts. The V call is TRBV4-2, the J call TRBJ2-1, with D uncertain. The CDR3 loop spans 15 amino acids. V lost 1 base and J lost 2, with 9 bases in between. Germline V gene sequence: CDR1 LGHNA, CDR2 YNFKEQ. CDR3 protein: CASSQVSDPYNEQFF. The CDR3 DNA is TGTGCCAGCAGCCAAGTTTCAGACCCCTACAATGAGCAGTTCTTC.

In its sample, this clonotype was seen a few times. This chain links TRBV10-3 with TRBJ2-1, with TRBD1 matching over 9 bases. CDR3 size: 14 residues. Per the germline V gene, CDR1 is ENHRY and CDR2 is SYGVKD. Trimming removed 6 bases from V and 6 bases from J; junction bases left unmatched: 6. DNA for the CDR3: TGTGCCATCAGCGGGACAGGGAAGTCCAATGAGCAGTTCTTC. Translation: CAISGTGKSNEQFF.

The V call is TRBV15, the J call TRBJ1-4; D unresolved. The CDR3 is made up of 13 amino acids. CDR1 is LNHNV and CDR2 is YYDKDF in the germline V gene (reference sequence). V lost 5 bases and J 5 bases, leaving 9 bases between the germline ends. The CDR3 nucleotides read TGTGCCACCAGCCGCACGGGGAATGAAAAACTGTTTTTT. The encoded protein is CATSRTGNEKLFF.

At least ten counts were recorded for this clonotype. This chain connects TRBV7-3 to TRBJ2-1, with 12 bases lining up with TRBD2. Trimming at V came to 2 bases and at J to 9 bases, leaving 5 bases not matched to a gene. Germline CDR1 SGHTA, CDR2 FQGTGA. This CDR3 has 15 amino acids. Here the CDR3 reads CASSLDSSGRGEQFF. The CDR3 DNA sequence: TGTGCCAGCAGCTTAGACTCTAGCGGGAGGGGTGAGCAGTTCTTC. The complete variable domain, with remaining parts taken from reference TRBV7-3 and TRBJ2-1, reads GAGVSQTPSNKVTEKGKYVELRCDPISGHTALYWYRQSLGQGPEFLIYFQGTGAADDSGLPNDRFFAVRPEGSVSTLKIQRTERGDSAVYLCASSLDSSGRGEQFFGPGTRLTVL.

Note on this clonotype: It may be a read error: a sequence one base away is much more abundant. The gene calls are TRBV30 and TRBJ2-1; D uncertain. Germline assignment: CDR1 GTSNPN and CDR2 SVGIG (reference sequence). This CDR3 comprises 14 residues. The CDR3 DNA follows: TGTGCCCGGAGTTCCTCGGCCCGGGTGGCTGAGCAGTTCTTC. This gives the protein CARSSSARVAEQFF.

V is TRBV5-1 and J is TRBJ1-2; the D is unclear. This CDR3 is built from 14 residues. Germline CDR1 SGHRS, CDR2 YFSETQ. Between the trimmed V and J ends, which lost 0 bases and 3 bases, there was a span of 9 bases. CDR3 in amino acids: CASSLGQGYYGYTF. CDR3 nucleotides: TGCGCCAGCAGCTTGGGGCAAGGGTACTATGGCTACACCTTC.